Here is one TCR beta chain with its context. This entry is derived from a study of blood T cell repertoires in COVID-19. The CDR3 runs 15 residues. CDR1 is SGHAT and CDR2 is FQNNGV in the germline V gene. Trimming cost V 4 bases and J 0 bases, with 13 bases left between them. Only in-frame clones appear in the TCRdb table, and some are missing; sequencing was by immunoSEQ multiplex PCR. In the table there are 70,000 to 95,000 clones, more than 80% of which are singletons. The sequenced sample was peripheral blood. The TCR originated in a man aged 45-65 years with COVID-19, enrolled during active disease. The chain uses TRBV11-2 and TRBJ2-7, with a possible D match to TRBD2 (5 bases). This chain's CDR3 is CASSSRGDYSYEQYF. CDR3 bases: TGTGCCAGCAGCTCCCGAGGCGACTACTCCTACGAGCAGTACTTC.